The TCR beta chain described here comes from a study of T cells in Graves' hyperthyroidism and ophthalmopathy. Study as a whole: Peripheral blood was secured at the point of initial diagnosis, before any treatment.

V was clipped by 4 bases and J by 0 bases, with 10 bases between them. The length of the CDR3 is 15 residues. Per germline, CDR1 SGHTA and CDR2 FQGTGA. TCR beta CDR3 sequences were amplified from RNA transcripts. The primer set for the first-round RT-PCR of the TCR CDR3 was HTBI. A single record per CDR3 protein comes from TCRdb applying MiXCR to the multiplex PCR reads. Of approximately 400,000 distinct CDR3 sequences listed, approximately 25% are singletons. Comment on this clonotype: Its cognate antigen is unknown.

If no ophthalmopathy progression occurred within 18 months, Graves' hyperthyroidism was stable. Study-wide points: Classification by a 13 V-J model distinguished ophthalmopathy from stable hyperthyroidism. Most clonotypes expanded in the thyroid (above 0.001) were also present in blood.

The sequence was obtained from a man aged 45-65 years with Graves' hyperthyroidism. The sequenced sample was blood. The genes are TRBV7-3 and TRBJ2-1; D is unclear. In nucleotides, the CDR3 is TGTGCCAGCAGCTCGACGGATACCTCCTACAATGAGCAGTTCTTC. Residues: CASSSTDTSYNEQFF.